This T cell receptor (beta chain) was obtained from a study of beta chain features in type 1 diabetes. Turning to the study itself: The patients were much like the healthy donors in age, gender and cell yields.

This clone was found a few times. No antigen is known for it. Every bit of the isolated RNA underwent reverse transcription, so sequencing read expressed TCRB transcripts. Sequenced naive, central memory and regulatory T cell samples produced an average of about 3.57 million reads. Sequencing used immunoSEQ multiplex PCR; TCRdb keeps in-frame clones, though not all of them. The sample records a few hundred thousand clones, 11% to 15% being singletons. Germline lookup yields CDR1 SGHDN and CDR2 FVKESK. The CDR3 runs to 16 residues. The ends lost 5 bases at V and 6 bases at J; junction bases unmatched: 12. Notes on the study in general: A closer apparent resemblance between naive, central memory and Treg TCRB repertoires was seen in patients than in healthy donors. It was not settled here whether HLA type affects TCRB rearrangement.

The material sequenced was central memory CD4+ T cells from blood. The clonotype comes from a man aged 30-40 years in good health. The V gene is TRBV14, the J gene TRBJ2-3; TRBD2 agrees at 9 bases. The CDR3 spells CASSSWGSGRSDTQYF. CDR3 nucleotide sequence: TGTGCCAGCAGCTCGTGGGGGAGCGGGAGGTCTGATACGCAGTATTTT.